This T cell receptor beta chain was captured by sequencing in a study of blood T cell repertoires in COVID-19. Study at large: COVID-19 samples collected from the United States, Italy and Spain covered acute and convalescent phases.

This CDR3 is built from 16 residues. Germline CDR1 is SGHTS and CDR2 is YDEGEE. V lost 3 bases to trimming and J lost 0 bases; unmatched junction nucleotides: 8. Sequenced by immunoSEQ multiplex PCR; TCRdb stores in-frame clones only, minus some. This sample has 100,000 to 150,000 clones, with about four fifths found just once. The chain links TRBV5-8 to TRBJ1-1, with TRBD1 identical over 7 bases. The source is a man aged 55 to 70 with acute or convalescent COVID-19. Sequenced sample: peripheral blood. DNA of the CDR3: TGTGCCAGCAGCTCACAGGGGTTCGAGATGAACACTGAAGCTTTCTTT. Encoded protein: CASSSQGFEMNTEAFF.